This T cell receptor (beta chain) was sequenced for a study of regulatory dendritic cells for organ transplantation. Broader study findings: Memory CD8+ T cells were the most oligoclonal; naive cells were highly diverse. Between individuals, the alloreactive memory CD8+ T cell pool differed considerably.

Only in-frame clones appear in the TCRdb table, and some are missing; sequencing was by immunoSEQ multiplex PCR. The sample holds some 29,000 clones, roughly 80% seen once. Regarding this clone: The antigen remains undetermined.

The sequence derives from a human donor in good health. Material: naive CD4+ T cells from blood. Subset noted: CD45RA+ naive T cells.

The CDR3 DNA sequence: TGTGCCAGCAGCTTAGGAGGAAGGAGAACTGAAGCTTTCTTT. The encoded protein is CASSLGGRRTEAFF. The J gene is TRBJ1-1, the V gene TRBV13; unclear D gene. Trimming took off 0 bases at V and 5 bases at J, with 10 bases between the two ends. The CDR3 is made up of 14 amino acids. Germline V gene lookup returns CDR1 PRHDT and CDR2 FYEKMQ (reference sequence).